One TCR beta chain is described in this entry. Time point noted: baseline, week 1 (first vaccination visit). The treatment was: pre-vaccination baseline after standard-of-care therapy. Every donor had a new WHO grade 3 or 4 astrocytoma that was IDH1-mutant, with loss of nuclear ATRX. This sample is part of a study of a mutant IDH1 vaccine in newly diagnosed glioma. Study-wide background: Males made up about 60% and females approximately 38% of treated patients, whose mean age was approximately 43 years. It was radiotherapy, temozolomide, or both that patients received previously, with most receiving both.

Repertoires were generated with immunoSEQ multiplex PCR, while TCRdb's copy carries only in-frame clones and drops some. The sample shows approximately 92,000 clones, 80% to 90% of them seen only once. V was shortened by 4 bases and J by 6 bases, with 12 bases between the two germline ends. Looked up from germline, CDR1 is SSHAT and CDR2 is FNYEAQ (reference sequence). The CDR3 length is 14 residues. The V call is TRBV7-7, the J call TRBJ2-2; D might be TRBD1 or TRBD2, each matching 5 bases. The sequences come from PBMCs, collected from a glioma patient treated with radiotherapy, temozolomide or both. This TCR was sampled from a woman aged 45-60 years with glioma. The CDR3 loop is CASSSRGMAGELFF. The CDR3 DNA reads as TGTGCCAGCAGCTCGAGGGGAATGGCCGGGGAGCTGTTTTTT.